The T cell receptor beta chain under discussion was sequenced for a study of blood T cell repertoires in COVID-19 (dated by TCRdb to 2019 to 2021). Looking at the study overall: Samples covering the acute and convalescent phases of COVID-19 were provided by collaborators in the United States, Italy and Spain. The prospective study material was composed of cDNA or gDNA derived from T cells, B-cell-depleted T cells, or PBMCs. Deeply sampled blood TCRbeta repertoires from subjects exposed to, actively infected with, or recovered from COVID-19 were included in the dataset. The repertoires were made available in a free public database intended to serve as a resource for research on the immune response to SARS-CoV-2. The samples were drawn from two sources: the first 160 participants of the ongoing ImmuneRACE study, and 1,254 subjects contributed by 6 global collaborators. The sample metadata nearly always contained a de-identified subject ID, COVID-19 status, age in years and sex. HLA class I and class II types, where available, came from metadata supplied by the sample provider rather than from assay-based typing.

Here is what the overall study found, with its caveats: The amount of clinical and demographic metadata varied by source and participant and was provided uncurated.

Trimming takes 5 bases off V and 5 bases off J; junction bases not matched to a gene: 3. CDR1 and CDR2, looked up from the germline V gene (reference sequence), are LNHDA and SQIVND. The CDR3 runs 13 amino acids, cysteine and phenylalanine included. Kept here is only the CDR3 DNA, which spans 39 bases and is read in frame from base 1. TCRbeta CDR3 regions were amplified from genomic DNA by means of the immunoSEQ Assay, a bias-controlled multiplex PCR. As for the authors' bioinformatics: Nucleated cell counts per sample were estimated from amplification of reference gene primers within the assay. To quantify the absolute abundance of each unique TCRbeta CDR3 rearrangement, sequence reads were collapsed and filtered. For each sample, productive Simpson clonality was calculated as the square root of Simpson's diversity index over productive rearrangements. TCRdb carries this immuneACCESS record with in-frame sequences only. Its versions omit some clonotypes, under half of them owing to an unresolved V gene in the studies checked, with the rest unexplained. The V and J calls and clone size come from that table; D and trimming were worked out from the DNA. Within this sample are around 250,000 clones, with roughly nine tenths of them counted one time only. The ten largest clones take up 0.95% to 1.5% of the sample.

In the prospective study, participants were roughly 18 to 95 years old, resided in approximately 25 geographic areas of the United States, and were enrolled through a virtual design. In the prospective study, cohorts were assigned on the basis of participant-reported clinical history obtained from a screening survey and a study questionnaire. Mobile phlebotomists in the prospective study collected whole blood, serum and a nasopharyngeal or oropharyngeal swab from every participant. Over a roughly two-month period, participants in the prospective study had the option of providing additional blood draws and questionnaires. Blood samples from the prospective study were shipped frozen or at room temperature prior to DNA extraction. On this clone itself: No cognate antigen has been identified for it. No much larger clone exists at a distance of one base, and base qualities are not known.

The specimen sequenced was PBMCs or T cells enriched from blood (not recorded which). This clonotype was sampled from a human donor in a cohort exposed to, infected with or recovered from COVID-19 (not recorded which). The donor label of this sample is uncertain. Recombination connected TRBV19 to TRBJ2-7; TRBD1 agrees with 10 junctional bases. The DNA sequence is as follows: TGTGCCAGTAGTGACAGGGGGCAGCACGAGCAGTACTTC. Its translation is CASSDRGQHEQYF. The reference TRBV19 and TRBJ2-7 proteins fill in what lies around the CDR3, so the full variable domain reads DGGITQSPKYLFRKEGQNVTLSCEQNLNHDAMYWYRQDPGQGLRLIYYSQIVNDFQKGDIAEGYSVSREKKESFPLTVTSAQKNPTAFYLCASSDRGQHEQYFGPGTRLTVT.